The sequence of this T cell receptor beta chain was determined in a study of tumor-infiltrating lymphocytes in primary liver carcinoma. Study-level findings and limits: Pairs of tumor regions overlapped more than tumor-adjacent and tumor-blood pairs did. Merely about 8-25% of top clones occurred in all five tumor regions.

The template, around 520 ng total RNA, yielded TCR beta cDNA made with a constant-region primer. The TCR beta library was amplified through three nested multiplex PCR rounds in a modified ARM-PCR procedure. For approximately 9 cycles apiece, the opening two PCR rounds ran with TRBV1-TRBV30 forward primers and a C-beta reverse primer. One entry per CDR3 protein results from TCRdb running MiXCR on the multiplex PCR reads. The table shows under 30,000 distinct CDR3 sequences, with over 65% occurring only once. Germline CDR1 is SGHDN and CDR2 is FVKESK. The CDR3 contains 14 residues. To note about this clonotype: Its antigen is not identified. Sequence at one end of the junction differs from germline and may be a read error.

Co-extracted RNA and DNA came from about 19-30 mg of unsorted bulk tissue. The TCR originated in a middle-aged man with primary liver carcinoma and hepatitis B virus infection. J is TRBJ2-2 and V is TRBV14; possibly TRBD1 for D (5 bases). The specimen was liver tumor tissue from sampling region 3. The subset was: tumor region T3, left-lateral pole. CDR3 sequence (DNA): TGTGCCAGCAGCCAAGGACAGTTTACCAAGGAGCTGTTCTTT. Its translation: CASSQGQFTKELFF.